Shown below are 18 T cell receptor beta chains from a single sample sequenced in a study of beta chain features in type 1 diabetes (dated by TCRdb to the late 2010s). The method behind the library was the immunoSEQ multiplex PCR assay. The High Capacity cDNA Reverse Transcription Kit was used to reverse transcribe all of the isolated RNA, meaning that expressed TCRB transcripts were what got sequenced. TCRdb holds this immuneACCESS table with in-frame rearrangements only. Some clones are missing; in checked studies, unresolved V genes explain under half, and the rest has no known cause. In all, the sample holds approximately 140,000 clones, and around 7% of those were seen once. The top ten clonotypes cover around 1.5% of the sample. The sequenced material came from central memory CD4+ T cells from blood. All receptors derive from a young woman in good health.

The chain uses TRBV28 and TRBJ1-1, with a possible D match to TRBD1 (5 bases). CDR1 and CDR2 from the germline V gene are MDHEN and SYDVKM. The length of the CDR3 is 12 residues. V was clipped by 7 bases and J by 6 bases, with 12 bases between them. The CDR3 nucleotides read TGTGCCAGCAAAAAGGGGTCATCTGAAGCTTTCTTT. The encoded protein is CASKKGSSEAFF.

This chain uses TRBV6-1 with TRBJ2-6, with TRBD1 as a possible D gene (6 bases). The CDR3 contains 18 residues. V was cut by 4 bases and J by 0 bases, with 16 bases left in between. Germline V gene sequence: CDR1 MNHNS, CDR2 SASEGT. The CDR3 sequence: CASSGISGQNSGANVLTF. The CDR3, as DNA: TGTGCCAGCAGTGGGATATCGGGACAAAACTCTGGGGCCAACGTCCTGACTTTC.

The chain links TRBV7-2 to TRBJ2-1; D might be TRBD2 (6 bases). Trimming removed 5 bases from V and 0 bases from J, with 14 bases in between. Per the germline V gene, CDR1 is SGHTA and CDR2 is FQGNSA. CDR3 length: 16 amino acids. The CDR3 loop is CASSHSSASSYNEQFF. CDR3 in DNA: TGTGCCAGCAGCCACTCTAGCGCCAGCTCCTACAATGAGCAGTTCTTC.

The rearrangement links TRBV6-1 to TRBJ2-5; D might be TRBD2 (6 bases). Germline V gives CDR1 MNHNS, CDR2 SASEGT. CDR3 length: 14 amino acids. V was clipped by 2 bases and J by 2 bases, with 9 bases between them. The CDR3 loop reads CASSESGVQETQYF. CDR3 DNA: TGTGCCAGCAGTGAATCGGGGGTACAAGAGACCCAGTACTTC.

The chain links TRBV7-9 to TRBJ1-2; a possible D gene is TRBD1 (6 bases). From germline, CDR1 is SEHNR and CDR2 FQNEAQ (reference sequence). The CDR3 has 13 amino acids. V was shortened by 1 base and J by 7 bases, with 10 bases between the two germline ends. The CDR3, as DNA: TGTGCCAGCAGCTTAGTACAGGGATCTGGCTACACCTTC. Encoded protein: CASSLVQGSGYTF.

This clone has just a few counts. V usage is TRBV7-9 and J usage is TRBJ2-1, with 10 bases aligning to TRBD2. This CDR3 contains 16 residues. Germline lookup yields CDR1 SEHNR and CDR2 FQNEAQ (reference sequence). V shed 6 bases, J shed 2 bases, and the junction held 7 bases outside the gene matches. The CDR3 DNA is TGTGCCAGCAGTCCGACTAGCGGGCCAACCTACAATGAGCAGTTCTTC. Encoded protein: CASSPTSGPTYNEQFF.

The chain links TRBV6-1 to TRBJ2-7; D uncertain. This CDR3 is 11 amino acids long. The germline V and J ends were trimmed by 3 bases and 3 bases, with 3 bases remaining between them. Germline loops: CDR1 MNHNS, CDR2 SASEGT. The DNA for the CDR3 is TGTGCCAGCAGTGACAACTACGAGCAGTACTTC. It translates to CASSDNYEQYF.

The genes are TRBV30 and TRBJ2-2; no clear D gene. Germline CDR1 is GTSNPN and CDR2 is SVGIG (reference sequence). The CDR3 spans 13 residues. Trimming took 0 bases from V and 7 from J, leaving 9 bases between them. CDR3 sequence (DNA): TGTGCCTGGAGTGTACTTGTTGGCGGGGAGCTGTTTTTT. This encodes CAWSVLVGGELFF.

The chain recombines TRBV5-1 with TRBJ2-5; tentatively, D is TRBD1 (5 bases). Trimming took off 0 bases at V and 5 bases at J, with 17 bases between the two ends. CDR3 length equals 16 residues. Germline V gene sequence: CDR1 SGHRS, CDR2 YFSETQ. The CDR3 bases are TGCGCCAGCAGCTTGGCGAAGGATCTGGGGCGTGAGACCCAGTACTTC. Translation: CASSLAKDLGRETQYF.

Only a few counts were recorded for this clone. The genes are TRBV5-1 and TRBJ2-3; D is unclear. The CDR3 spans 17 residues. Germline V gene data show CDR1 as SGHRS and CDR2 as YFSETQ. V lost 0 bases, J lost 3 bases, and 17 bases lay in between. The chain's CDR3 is CASSLGQAGSGTDTQYF. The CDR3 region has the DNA TGCGCCAGCAGCTTGGGTCAAGCCGGGTCTGGTACAGATACGCAGTATTTT.

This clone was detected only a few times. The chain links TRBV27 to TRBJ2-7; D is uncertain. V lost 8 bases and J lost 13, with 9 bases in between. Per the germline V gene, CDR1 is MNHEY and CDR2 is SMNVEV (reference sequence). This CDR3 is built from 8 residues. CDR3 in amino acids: CASFPLYF. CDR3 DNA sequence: TGTGCCAGCTTCCCTTTATACTTC.

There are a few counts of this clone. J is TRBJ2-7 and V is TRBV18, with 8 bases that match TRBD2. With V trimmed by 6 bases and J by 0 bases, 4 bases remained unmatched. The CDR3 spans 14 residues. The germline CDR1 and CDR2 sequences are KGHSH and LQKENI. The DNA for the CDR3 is TGTGCCAGCTCCCAGCGGGAGAGCTCCTACGAGCAGTACTTC. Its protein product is CASSQRESSYEQYF.

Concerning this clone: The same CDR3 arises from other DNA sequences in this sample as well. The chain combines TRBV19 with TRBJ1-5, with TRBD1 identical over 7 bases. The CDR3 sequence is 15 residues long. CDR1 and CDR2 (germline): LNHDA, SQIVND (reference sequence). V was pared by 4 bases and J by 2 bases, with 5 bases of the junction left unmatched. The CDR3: CASSRQGAGNQPQHF. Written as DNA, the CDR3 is TGTGCCAGTAGTAGACAGGGAGCAGGCAATCAGCCCCAGCATTTT.

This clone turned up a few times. The CDR3 coding sequence is TGTGCCAGCAGCCTGGGACAACAGAACACTGAAGCTTTCTTT. Protein product: CASSLGQQNTEAFF. This chain uses TRBV5-6 with TRBJ1-1; D may be TRBD1 (6 bases). Trimming took 4 bases from V and 1 from J, leaving 11 bases between them. The germline V gene encodes CDR1 SGHDT and CDR2 YYEEEE. The length of the CDR3 is 14 residues.

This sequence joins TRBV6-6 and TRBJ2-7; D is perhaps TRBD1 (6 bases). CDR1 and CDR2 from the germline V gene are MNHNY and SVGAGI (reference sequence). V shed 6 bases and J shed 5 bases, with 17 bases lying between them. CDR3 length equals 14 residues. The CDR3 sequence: CASSYGQLRDEQYF. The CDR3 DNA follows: TGTGCCAGCAGCTACGGACAGCTCAGGGACGAGCAGTACTTC.

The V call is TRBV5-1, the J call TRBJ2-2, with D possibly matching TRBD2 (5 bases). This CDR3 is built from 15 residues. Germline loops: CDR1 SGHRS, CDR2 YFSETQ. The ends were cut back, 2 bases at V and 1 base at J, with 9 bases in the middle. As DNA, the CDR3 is TGCGCCAGCAGCTTTCCCAGCGGGAACACCGGGGAGCTGTTTTTT. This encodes CASSFPSGNTGELFF.

Here the CDR3 DNA reads TGTGCCACCCAGGGACTAGCGGGAGGTGAGCAGTTCTTC. It codes for CATQGLAGGEQFF. The J gene is TRBJ2-1, the V gene TRBV14; 15 nucleotides align to TRBD2. The CDR3 contains 13 residues. V lost 10 bases to trimming and J lost 9 bases; unmatched junction nucleotides: 4. Per the germline V gene, CDR1 is SGHDN and CDR2 is FVKESK.

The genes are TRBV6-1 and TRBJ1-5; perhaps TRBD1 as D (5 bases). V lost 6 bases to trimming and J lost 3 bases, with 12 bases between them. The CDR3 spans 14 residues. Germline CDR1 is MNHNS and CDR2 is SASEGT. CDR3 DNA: TGTGCCAGCAGGAGCCGACAGCACAATCAGCCCCAGCATTTT. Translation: CASRSRQHNQPQHF.